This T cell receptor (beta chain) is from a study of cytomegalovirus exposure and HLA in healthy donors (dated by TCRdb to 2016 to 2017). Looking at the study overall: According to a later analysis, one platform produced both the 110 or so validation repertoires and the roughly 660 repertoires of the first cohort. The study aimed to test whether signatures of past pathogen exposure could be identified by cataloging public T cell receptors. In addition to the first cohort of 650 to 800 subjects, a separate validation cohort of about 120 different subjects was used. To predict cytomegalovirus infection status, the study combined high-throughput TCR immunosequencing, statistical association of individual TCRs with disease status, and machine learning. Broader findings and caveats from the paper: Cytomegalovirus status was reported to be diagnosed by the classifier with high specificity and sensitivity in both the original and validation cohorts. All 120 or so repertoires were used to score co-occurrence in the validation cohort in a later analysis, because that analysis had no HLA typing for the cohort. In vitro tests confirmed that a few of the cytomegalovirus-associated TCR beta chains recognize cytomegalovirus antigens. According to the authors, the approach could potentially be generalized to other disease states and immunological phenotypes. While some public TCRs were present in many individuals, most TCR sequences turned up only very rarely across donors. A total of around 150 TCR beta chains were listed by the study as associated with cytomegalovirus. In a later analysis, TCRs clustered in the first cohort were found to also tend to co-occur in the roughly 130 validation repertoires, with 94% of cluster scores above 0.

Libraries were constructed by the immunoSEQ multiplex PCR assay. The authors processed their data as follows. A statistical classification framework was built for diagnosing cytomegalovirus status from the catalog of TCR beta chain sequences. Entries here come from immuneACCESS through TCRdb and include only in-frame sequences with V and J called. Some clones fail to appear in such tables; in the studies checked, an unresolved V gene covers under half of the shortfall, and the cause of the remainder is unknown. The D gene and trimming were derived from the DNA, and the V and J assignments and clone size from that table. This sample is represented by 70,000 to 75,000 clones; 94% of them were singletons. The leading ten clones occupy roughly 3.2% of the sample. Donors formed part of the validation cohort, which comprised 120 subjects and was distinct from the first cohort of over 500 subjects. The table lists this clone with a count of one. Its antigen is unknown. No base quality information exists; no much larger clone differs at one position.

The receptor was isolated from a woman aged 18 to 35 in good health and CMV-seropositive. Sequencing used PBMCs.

The base sequence is TGTGCCAGCAGCTTGACTAGCGGGGCCTCCTACAATGAGCAGTTCTTC. This encodes CASSLTSGASYNEQFF. This chain joins TRBV5-4 to TRBJ2-1; a stretch of 10 junction bases matches TRBD2. From the cysteine through the phenylalanine, the CDR3 covers 16 amino acids. Only the CDR3 DNA is retained, 48 bases long and in frame from the first base. V is pruned by 1 base and J by 0 bases, leaving 1 base of the junction without a gene match. CDR1 and CDR2, per the germline V gene (reference sequence), are SGHNT and YYREEE.